The next 4 T cell receptor beta chains were all read from a single sample in a study of cytomegalovirus exposure and HLA in healthy donors. Primers included in the PCR were 60 Vbeta and 13 Jbeta primers. Libraries were prepared by immunoSEQ multiplex PCR; TCRdb keeps only in-frame clonotypes and omits some of them. The sample includes 95,000 to 150,000 clones, over 75% of them seen just once. The material sequenced was PBMCs. The receptors shown here come from a young woman in good health and CMV-seronegative.

This chain connects TRBV7-9 to TRBJ1-4, with a tentative D call TRBD1 (6 bases). The CDR3 spans 15 residues. V gave up 0 bases and J gave up 4 bases, with 9 bases separating them. Germline loops: CDR1 SEHNR, CDR2 FQNEAQ (reference sequence). The CDR3 DNA reads TGTGCCAGCAGCTTAGCCAGGGGAGATAATGAAAAACTGTTTTTT. It codes for CASSLARGDNEKLFF.

This chain links TRBV2 with TRBJ1-5; no clear D gene. The CDR3 consists of 12 residues. V dropped 5 bases and J dropped 4 bases, with 6 bases sitting between them. Per germline, CDR1 SNHLY and CDR2 FYNNEI. In nucleotides, the CDR3 is TGTGCCAGCAGTTCCAATAATCAGCCCCAGCATTTT. Its translation is CASSSNNQPQHF.

This chain joins TRBV5-6 and TRBJ1-2; tentative D call: TRBD1 (5 bases). Trimming stripped 4 bases from V and 5 bases from J, with 12 bases between. CDR1 and CDR2 (germline): SGHDT, YYEEEE. The CDR3 runs to 13 residues. The CDR3 protein is CASSPNRYYGYTF. Here the CDR3 DNA reads TGTGCCAGCAGCCCAAACAGGTATTATGGCTACACCTTC.

This clone occurred once. V gene TRBV12-5 combines with J gene TRBJ2-3; the D gene is possibly TRBD2 (6 bases). Germline V gives CDR1 LGHNT, CDR2 FRNRAP. The CDR3 loop spans 14 amino acids. Between the trimmed V and J ends, which lost 1 base and 4 bases, there was a span of 9 bases. This chain's CDR3 is CASGLDGGADTQYF. In DNA, the CDR3 is TGTGCTAGTGGTTTGGACGGGGGAGCAGATACGCAGTATTTT. The whole variable domain, filled in from reference TRBV12-5 and TRBJ2-3, reads DARVTQTPRHKVTEMGQEVTMRCQPILGHNTVFWYRQTMMQGLELLAYFRNRAPLDDSGMPKDRFSAEMPDATLATLKIQPSEPRDSAVYFCASGLDGGADTQYFGPGTRLTVL.